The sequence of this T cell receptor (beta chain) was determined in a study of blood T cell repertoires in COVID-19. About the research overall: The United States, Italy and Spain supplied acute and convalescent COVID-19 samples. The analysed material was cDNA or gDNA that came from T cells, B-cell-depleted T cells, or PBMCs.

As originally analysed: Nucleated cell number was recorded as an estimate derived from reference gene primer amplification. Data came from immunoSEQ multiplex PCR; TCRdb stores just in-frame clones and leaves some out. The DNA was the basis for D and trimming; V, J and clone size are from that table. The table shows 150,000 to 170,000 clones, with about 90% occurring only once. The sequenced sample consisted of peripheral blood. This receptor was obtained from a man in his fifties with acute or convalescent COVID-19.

CDR3 protein: CAWSVRTRLGGTQYF. In DNA form, the CDR3 reads TGTGCCTGGAGTGTCAGGACCCGCCTCGGAGGGACCCAGTACTTC. V is TRBV30 and J is TRBJ2-5; D might be TRBD2 (5 bases). V shed 0 bases and J shed 7 bases, with 18 bases lying between them. Germline CDR1 and CDR2: GTSNPN and SVGIG (reference sequence). This CDR3 comprises 15 residues. Filled out from reference TRBV30 and TRBJ2-5, the complete variable domain reads SQTIHQWPATLVQPVGSPLSLECTVEGTSNPNLYWYRQAAGRGLQLLFYSVGIGQISSEVPQNLSASRPQDRQFILSSKKLLLSDSGFYLCAWSVRTRLGGTQYFGPGTRLLVL.